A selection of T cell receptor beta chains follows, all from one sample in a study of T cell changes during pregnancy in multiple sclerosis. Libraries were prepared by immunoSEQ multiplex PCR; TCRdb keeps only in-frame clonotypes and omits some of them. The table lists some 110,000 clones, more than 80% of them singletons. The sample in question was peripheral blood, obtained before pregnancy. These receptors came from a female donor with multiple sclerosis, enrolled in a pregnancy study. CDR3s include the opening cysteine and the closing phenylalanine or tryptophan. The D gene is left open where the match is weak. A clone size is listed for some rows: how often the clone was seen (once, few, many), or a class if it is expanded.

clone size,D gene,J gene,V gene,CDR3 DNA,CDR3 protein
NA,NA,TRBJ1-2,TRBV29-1,TGCAGCGTTGAAGGACAGGTCGGCGACTATGGCTACACCTTC,CSVEGQVGDYGYTF
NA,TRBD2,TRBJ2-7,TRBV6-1,TGTGCCAGCAGTGCGGGACTAGCGACGTACGAGCAGTACTTC,CASSAGLATYEQYF
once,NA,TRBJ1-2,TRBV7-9,TGTGCCAGCAGTCAACTCCACAGGTTACCAAATGGCTACACCTTC,CASSQLHRLPNGYTF
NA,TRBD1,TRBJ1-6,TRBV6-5,TGTGCCAGTGCCCTCGACCCAGGGGGATCACCCCTCCACTTT,CASALDPGGSPLHF
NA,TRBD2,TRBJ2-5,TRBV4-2,TGTGCCAGCAGGGGGAGCGGGATAGGGGAAGAGACCCAGTACTTC,CASRGSGIGEETQYF
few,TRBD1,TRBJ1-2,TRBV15,TGTGCCACCAGCAGACCGGGACAGGTTTTCTCCGGCTACACCTTC,CATSRPGQVFSGYTF
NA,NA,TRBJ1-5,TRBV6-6,TGTGCCAGCAGTGGCCCCGGGGGAAGCAATCAGCCCCAGCATTTT,CASSGPGGSNQPQHF
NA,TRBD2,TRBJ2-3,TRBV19,TGTGCCAGTAGTATGGGGACTAGCGGGGGCACAGATACGCAGTATTTT,CASSMGTSGGTDTQYF
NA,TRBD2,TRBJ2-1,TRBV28,TGTGCCAGCAGCCCGCCACTAGCGGGAGGGAGGGAGCAGTTCTTC,CASSPPLAGGREQFF
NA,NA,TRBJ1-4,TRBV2,TGTGCCAGCAGGGCAGACTCGAATGAAAAACTGTTTTTT,CASRADSNEKLFF
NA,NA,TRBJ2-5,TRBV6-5,TGTGCCAGCGGCACAGGTTCGTCACAAGAGACCCAGTACTTC,CASGTGSSQETQYF
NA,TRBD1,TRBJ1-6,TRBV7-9,TGTGCCAGCAGCTTAGCGCCACAGGGGACTCGAGTTTCACCCCTCCACTTT,CASSLAPQGTRVSPLHF
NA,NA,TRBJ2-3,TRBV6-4,TGTGCCAGCAGTGACTCTAAGGGTGGAGGGCCAGATACGCAGTATTTT,CASSDSKGGGPDTQYF
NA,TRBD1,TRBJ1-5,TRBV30,TGTGCCTGGAGTGCCGGACAGGGGGCGAGCAATCAGCCCCAGCATTTT,CAWSAGQGASNQPQHF
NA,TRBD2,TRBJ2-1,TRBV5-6,TGTGCCAGCAGCTTGGCGGGGGGATTTTCCTACAATGAGCAGTTCTTC,CASSLAGGFSYNEQFF
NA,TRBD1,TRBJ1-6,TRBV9,TGTGCCAGCAGCGTAGCCTCCACGGGGACAGTAGATAATTCACCCCTCCACTTT,CASSVASTGTVDNSPLHF
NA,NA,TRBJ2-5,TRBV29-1,TGCAGCGTGAGACCTATGGTACAGCAAGAGACCCAGTACTTC,CSVRPMVQQETQYF
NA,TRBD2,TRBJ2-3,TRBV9,TGTGCCAGCAGCGTAGTGGGGGGAGGGCCTGAAGATACGCAGTATTTT,CASSVVGGGPEDTQYF
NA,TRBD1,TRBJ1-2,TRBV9,TGTGCCAGCAGCGCAGGACAGGGCGCCCCATATGGCTACACCTTC,CASSAGQGAPYGYTF
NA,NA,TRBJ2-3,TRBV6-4,TGTGCCAGCAGTGACTCGGCGGTAGATACGCAGTATTTT,CASSDSAVDTQYF
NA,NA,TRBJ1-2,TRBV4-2,TGTGCCAGCAGCCAACGGTCTGATGGCTACACCTTC,CASSQRSDGYTF
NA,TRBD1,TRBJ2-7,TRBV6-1,TGTGCCAGCAGTGAAGCAGGGGACAGGGGCTACGAGCAGTACTTC,CASSEAGDRGYEQYF
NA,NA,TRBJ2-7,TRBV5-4,TGTGCCAGCAGCTTTCATGGGGCGGAGAAACACTTC,CASSFHGAEKHF
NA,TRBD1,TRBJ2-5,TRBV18,TGTGCCAGCTCACCCGGGACAGGAAAAGAGACCCAGTACTTC,CASSPGTGKETQYF
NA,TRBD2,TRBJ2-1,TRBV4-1,TGCGCCAGCAGCGCCCTAGCGGGAGTCAATGAGCAGTTCTTC,CASSALAGVNEQFF
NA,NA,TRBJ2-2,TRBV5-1,TGCGCCAGCAGATCTATAGCCGGGGAGCTGTTTTTT,CASRSIAGELFF
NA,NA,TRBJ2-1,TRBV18,TGTGCCAGCTCACCCCCCGGGGGAGGGGGCTACAATGAGCAGTTCTTC,CASSPPGGGGYNEQFF
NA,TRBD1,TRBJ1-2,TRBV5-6,TGTGCCAGCAGCTTGGTAGAGACAGGGGTTTTGTATGGCTACACCTTC,CASSLVETGVLYGYTF
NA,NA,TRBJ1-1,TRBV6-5,TGTGCCAGCCCACAGGGACCCTTCACTGAAGCTTTCTTT,CASPQGPFTEAFF
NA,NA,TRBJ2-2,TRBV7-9,TGTGCCAGCAGCTTAGTGAACAGGAACACCGGGGAGCTGTTTTTT,CASSLVNRNTGELFF
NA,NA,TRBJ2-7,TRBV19,TGTGCCAGTAGCACATGGGGACAAAAAGACTACGAGCAGTACTTC,CASSTWGQKDYEQYF
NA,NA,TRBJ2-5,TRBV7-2,TGTGCCAGCAGCTTAGTGAGGGAAACCCAGTACTTC,CASSLVRETQYF
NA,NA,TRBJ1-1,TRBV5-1,TGCGCCAGCAGCGTATCCGGGACTGAAGCTTTCTTT,CASSVSGTEAFF
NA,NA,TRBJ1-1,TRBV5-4,TGTGCCAGCAGCTTGTCCCGTGGGGCAGAAGCTTTCTTT,CASSLSRGAEAFF
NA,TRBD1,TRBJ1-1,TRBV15,TGTGCCACCAGCAGAGTCGTGACAGGGGCTACTGAAGCTTTCTTT,CATSRVVTGATEAFF
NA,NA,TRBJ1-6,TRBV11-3,TGTGCCAGCAGCTTAAGCTGGAGCTCCTATAATTCACCCCTCCACTTT,CASSLSWSSYNSPLHF
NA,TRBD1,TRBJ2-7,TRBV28,TGTGCCAGCACGGACAGGGCGAAGCGTTACGAGCAGTACTTC,CASTDRAKRYEQYF